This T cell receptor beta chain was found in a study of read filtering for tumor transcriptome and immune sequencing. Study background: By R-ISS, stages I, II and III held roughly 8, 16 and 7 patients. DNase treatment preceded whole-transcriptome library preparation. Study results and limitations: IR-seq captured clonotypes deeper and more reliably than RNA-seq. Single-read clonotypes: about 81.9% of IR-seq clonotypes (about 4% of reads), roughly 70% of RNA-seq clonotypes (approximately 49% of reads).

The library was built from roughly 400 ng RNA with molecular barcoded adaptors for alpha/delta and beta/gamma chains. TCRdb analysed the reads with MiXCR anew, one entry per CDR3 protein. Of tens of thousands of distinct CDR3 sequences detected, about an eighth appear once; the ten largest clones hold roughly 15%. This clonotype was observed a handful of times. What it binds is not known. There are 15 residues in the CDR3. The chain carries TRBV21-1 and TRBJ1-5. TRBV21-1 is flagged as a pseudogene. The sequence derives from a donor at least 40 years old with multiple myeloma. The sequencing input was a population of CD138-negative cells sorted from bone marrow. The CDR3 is CASSKGLYGDQPQHF. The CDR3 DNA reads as TGTGCCAGCAGCAAAGGCCTATACGGGGATCAGCCCCAGCATTTT.